Listed below are T cell receptor beta chains from one sample, sequenced in a study of blood T cells in healthy people across ages. TCRdb reprocessed the 5' RACE reads with MiXCR, giving one entry per CDR3 protein. The data show 1,300,000 or so distinct CDR3 sequences, approximately 59% seen once. What was sequenced was blood. The receptors shown here come from a man younger than 30 in good health. Each CDR3 is given with its conserved first and last residue. A D gene is named only where the DNA matches it firmly. Part of the rows lack a size; the others show once, few, many or a class for expanded clones.

>TRBJ2-7|TRBD2|few|TRBV5-6
CASSLWGGGYEQYF
TGTGCCAGCAGCTTGTGGGGCGGGGGCTACGAGCAGTACTTC
>TRBJ1-5|TRBD1|.|TRBV6-1
CASKETGEHQPQHF
TGTGCCAGCAAGGAAACAGGGGAACATCAGCCCCAGCATTTT
>TRBJ1-2|.|.|TRBV20-1
CSAVTGYGYTF
TGCAGTGCTGTAACCGGCTATGGCTACACCTTC
>TRBJ2-2|.|.|TRBV6-2/TRBV6-3
CASTRPDSGELFF
TGTGCCAGCACTCGCCCGGACTCGGGGGAGCTGTTTTTT
>TRBJ2-3|.|.|TRBV7-9
CASSLWVGATDTQYF
TGTGCCAGCAGTTTGTGGGTGGGAGCCACAGATACGCAGTATTTT
>TRBJ2-3|.|once|TRBV5-1
CASSLAIGVEDTDTQYF
TGCGCCAGCAGCTTGGCCATTGGGGTAGAAGACACAGATACGCAGTATTTT
>TRBJ2-1|.|.|TRBV5-1
CASSWETDNEQFF
TGCGCCAGCAGCTGGGAAACGGACAATGAGCAGTTCTTC
>TRBJ1-6|.|.|TRBV6-1
CASSEEMWDNSPLHF
TGTGCCAGCAGTGAAGAAATGTGGGATAATTCACCCCTCCACTTT
>TRBJ1-2|.|.|TRBV24-1
CATSDGLYGYTF
TGTGCCACCAGTGACGGTCTCTATGGCTACACCTTC
>TRBJ2-3|TRBD1|.|TRBV5-1
CASSLHLEGATQYF
TGCGCCAGCAGCTTGCATCTAGAGGGGGCTACGCAGTATTTT
>TRBJ2-7|.|.|TRBV27
CASTNNPRYEQYF
TGTGCCAGCACCAACAACCCAAGATACGAGCAGTACTTC
>TRBJ1-5|.|few|TRBV12-3/TRBV12-4
CASTLGTFGNQPQHF
TGTGCCAGCACCCTAGGGACCTTTGGAAATCAGCCCCAGCATTTT
>TRBJ1-2|TRBD1|few|TRBV29-1
CSVEGTGEESGAYGYTF
TGCAGCGTTGAAGGAACAGGGGAAGAATCGGGTGCCTATGGCTACACCTTC
>TRBJ2-7|.|.|TRBV5-1
CASSSTGEGREQYF
TGCGCCAGCAGCTCCACAGGGGAGGGAAGAGAGCAGTACTTC
>TRBJ2-4|.|many|TRBV7-2
CASSLGGGNIQYF
TGTGCCAGCAGCTTAGGCGGTGGAAACATTCAGTACTTC
>TRBJ2-7|TRBD2|.|TRBV9
CASSVYSGGSYEQYF
TGTGCCAGCAGCGTATACAGCGGGGGGTCCTACGAGCAGTACTTC
>TRBJ1-2|.|.|TRBV28
CASTAPRTNYGYTF
TGTGCCAGCACAGCGCCCAGGACGAACTATGGCTACACCTTC
>TRBJ2-7|TRBD2|.|TRBV29-1
CSVEHTSTSGGAVSYNEQYF
TGCAGCGTTGAGCACACCTCAACTAGCGGGGGGGCGGTTTCCTACAATGAGCAGTACTTC
>TRBJ2-7|.|few|TRBV5-1
CASSLGGDNSYEQYF
TGCGCCAGCAGCTTGGGCGGGGACAACTCCTACGAGCAGTACTTC
>TRBJ2-6|TRBD1|few|TRBV7-8
CASSTHRGTGANVLTF
TGTGCCAGCAGTACACACAGGGGCACTGGGGCCAACGTCCTGACTTTC
>TRBJ2-3|.|.|TRBV18
CASSPLPVGGTDTQYF
TGTGCCAGCTCACCACTGCCCGTGGGGGGCACAGATACGCAGTATTTT
>TRBJ2-7|TRBD1|.|TRBV5-1
CASSIGGGQGSYEQYF
TGCGCCAGCAGCATCGGAGGGGGACAGGGCTCCTACGAGCAGTACTTC
>TRBJ2-1|.|.|TRBV6-1
CASSELSLTRNEQFF
TGTGCCAGCAGTGAGCTGTCCCTTACGAGGAATGAGCAGTTCTTC
>TRBJ2-3|.|.|TRBV2
CASSDFDTQYF
TGTGCCAGCAGTGATTTCGATACGCAGTATTTT
>TRBJ1-2|.|.|TRBV6-6
CASSNWGTVTYGYTF
TGTGCCAGCAGTAACTGGGGGACGGTTACCTATGGCTACACCTTC
>TRBJ2-2|TRBD2|.|TRBV28
CASFRTSGRSGELFF
TGTGCCAGCTTCAGGACTAGCGGGAGATCCGGGGAGCTGTTTTTT
>TRBJ2-2|.|.|TRBV20-1
CSAKDRDGSTGELFF
TGCAGTGCCAAGGACCGGGACGGGTCCACCGGGGAGCTGTTTTTT
>TRBJ2-6|.|.|TRBV12-3/TRBV12-4
CASTIDRPHVLTF
TGTGCCAGCACCATTGACAGGCCCCACGTCCTGACTTTC
>TRBJ2-3|.|.|TRBV20-1
CSGGASGTDTQYF
TGCAGTGGGGGGGCTAGCGGCACAGATACGCAGTATTTT
>TRBJ2-5|.|.|TRBV21-1
CASSYDREQETQYF
TGTGCCAGCAGCTACGACCGGGAGCAAGAGACCCAGTACTTC
>TRBJ1-2|TRBD1|.|TRBV20-1
CSAQDRNYGYTF
TGCAGTGCTCAGGACAGGAACTATGGCTACACCTTC
>TRBJ2-1|TRBD2|.|TRBV12-3/TRBV12-4
CASRKLAFNSYNEQFF
TGTGCCAGCAGAAAACTAGCGTTTAACTCCTACAATGAGCAGTTCTTC
>TRBJ2-3|.|few|TRBV24-1
CATSDRTLTDTQYF
TGTGCCACCAGTGACCGAACACTCACAGATACGCAGTATTTT
>TRBJ1-1|.|.|TRBV10-3
CAISDSRAGSEAFF
TGTGCCATCAGTGATTCAAGGGCAGGGTCTGAAGCTTTCTTT
>TRBJ2-5|.|.|TRBV4-1
CASSQAQGYQETQYF
TGCGCCAGCAGCCAAGCCCAGGGGTACCAAGAGACCCAGTACTTC
>TRBJ1-1|TRBD1|.|TRBV10-3
CVIGPGQENTEAFF
TGTGTCATCGGGCCAGGACAGGAGAACACTGAAGCTTTCTTT
>TRBJ2-7|.|.|TRBV4-1
CASGKTSSYEQYF
TGCGCCAGCGGGAAGACGAGCTCCTACGAGCAGTACTTC
>TRBJ1-1|.|once|TRBV20-1
CSARRQPLNTEAFF
TGCAGTGCTAGACGACAGCCTTTGAACACTGAAGCTTTCTTT
>TRBJ1-2|TRBD1|.|TRBV29-1
CSVSGSGTASYGYTF
TGCAGCGTTAGCGGAAGTGGGACAGCCAGCTATGGCTACACCTTC
>TRBJ2-3|.|few|TRBV20-1
CSASVHTQYF
TGCAGTGCTAGCGTCCATACGCAGTATTTT
>TRBJ2-2|TRBD1|.|TRBV6-6
CASSYSTGAMDTGELFF
TGTGCCAGCAGTTACTCTACAGGGGCAATGGACACCGGGGAGCTGTTTTTT
>TRBJ2-2|TRBD1|.|TRBV7-2
CASSQLPHRGRTGELFF
TGTGCCAGCAGCCAGCTCCCCCACAGGGGGAGGACCGGGGAGCTGTTTTTT
>TRBJ1-6|.|few|TRBV7-6
CASSLKENSPLHF
TGTGCCAGCAGCTTAAAGGAGAATTCACCCCTCCACTTT
>TRBJ2-1|.|.|TRBV20-1
CSARATGNEQFF
TGCAGTGCTAGGGCCACGGGCAATGAGCAGTTCTTC
>TRBJ1-4|.|.|TRBV15
CTTSRGRISTNEKLFF
TGTACCACCAGCAGGGGACGGATTTCAACTAATGAAAAACTGTTTTTT
>TRBJ2-3|.|.|TRBV20-1
CSATTGDGYTQYF
TGCAGTGCTACGACGGGGGATGGATATACGCAGTATTTT
>TRBJ1-2|TRBD1|.|TRBV29-1
CSVDQGGLFDGYTF
TGCAGCGTTGACCAGGGGGGCCTCTTCGATGGCTACACCTTC
>TRBJ2-4|TRBD2|.|TRBV4-1
CASSQVAGGSGLAGEQYF
TGCGCCAGCAGCCAAGTTGCAGGGGGGTCGGGACTAGCGGGAGAGCAGTACTTC
>TRBJ2-3|TRBD2|.|TRBV6-5
CASKRGLAGDTQYF
TGTGCCAGCAAGAGGGGTCTAGCGGGAGATACGCAGTATTTT
>TRBJ2-3|.|few|TRBV2
CASSEIDTQYF
TGTGCCAGCAGTGAAATAGATACGCAGTATTTT
>TRBJ1-5|.|few|TRBV12-3/TRBV12-4
CASSLEGLGNQPQHF
TGTGCCAGCAGTTTAGAGGGTTTGGGCAATCAGCCCCAGCATTTT